The rows below give T cell receptor beta chains drawn from one sample of a study of T cell responses to AZD1222 COVID-19 vaccine. Libraries were prepared by immunoSEQ multiplex PCR; TCRdb keeps only in-frame clonotypes and omits some of them. The sample comprises 130,000 to 150,000 clones, just over 90% of which are singletons, and 1.5% to 2% rests with the top ten. The sample here was peripheral blood, taken on day 0 of AZD1222 vaccination. The receptor source for this set is an adult in good health. The CDR3 runs from the conserved cysteine through the conserved F or W. A D gene is named only where the DNA matches it firmly. Part of the rows lack a size; the others show once, few, many or a class for expanded clones.

clone size: -; J gene: TRBJ2-2; D gene: -; V gene: TRBV5-1; CDR3 protein: CASSVRDTGELFF; CDR3 DNA: TGCGCCAGCAGTGTCAGAGACACCGGGGAGCTGTTTTTT
clone size: -; J gene: TRBJ2-7; D gene: -; V gene: TRBV10-3; CDR3 protein: CAISPGPRLSYEQYF; CDR3 DNA: TGTGCCATCAGCCCCGGGCCGCGGCTTTCCTACGAGCAGTACTTC
clone size: -; J gene: TRBJ1-2; D gene: -; V gene: TRBV7-9; CDR3 protein: CASSASGARGYGYTF; CDR3 DNA: TGTGCCAGCAGCGCATCAGGGGCCCGGGGCTATGGCTACACCTTC
clone size: few; J gene: TRBJ2-3; D gene: -; V gene: TRBV7-9; CDR3 protein: CASSQRTQGTRDTQYF; CDR3 DNA: TGTGCCAGCAGCCAACGAACCCAGGGGACGAGGGATACGCAGTATTTT
clone size: -; J gene: TRBJ1-3; D gene: -; V gene: TRBV14; CDR3 protein: CASSQDRWGPSSGNTIYF; CDR3 DNA: TGTGCCAGCAGCCAAGATCGGTGGGGGCCGAGCTCTGGAAACACCATATATTTT
clone size: -; J gene: TRBJ1-4; D gene: TRBD1; V gene: TRBV5-1; CDR3 protein: CASSRQGATNEKLFF; CDR3 DNA: TGCGCCAGCAGCAGACAGGGGGCGACTAATGAAAAACTGTTTTTT
clone size: -; J gene: TRBJ2-2; D gene: -; V gene: TRBV18; CDR3 protein: CASSRLPGDTGELFF; CDR3 DNA: TGTGCCAGCTCACGATTACCGGGAGACACCGGGGAGCTGTTTTTT
clone size: -; J gene: TRBJ1-1; D gene: TRBD1; V gene: TRBV27; CDR3 protein: CASRPGGNTEAFF; CDR3 DNA: TGTGCCAGCAGGCCAGGGGGCAACACTGAAGCTTTCTTT
clone size: -; J gene: TRBJ1-1; D gene: -; V gene: TRBV3-1/TRBV3-2; CDR3 protein: CASSQGLGLGGEAFF; CDR3 DNA: TGTGCCAGCAGCCAAGGGTTGGGCTTGGGGGGTGAAGCTTTCTTT
clone size: -; J gene: TRBJ1-6; D gene: -; V gene: TRBV7-2; CDR3 protein: CASSLATPGTAYNSPLHF; CDR3 DNA: TGTGCCAGCAGCTTAGCTACGCCCGGGACTGCATATAATTCACCCCTCCACTTT
clone size: once; J gene: TRBJ2-1; D gene: -; V gene: TRBV6-6; CDR3 protein: CASAGLPRGNEQFF; CDR3 DNA: TGTGCCAGCGCTGGACTACCCAGGGGGAATGAGCAGTTCTTC
clone size: once; J gene: TRBJ2-7; D gene: TRBD1; V gene: TRBV6-5; CDR3 protein: CASSYGQGFPDEQYF; CDR3 DNA: TGTGCCAGCAGTTACGGACAGGGTTTTCCTGACGAGCAGTACTTC
clone size: -; J gene: TRBJ2-7; D gene: -; V gene: TRBV7-2; CDR3 protein: CASSLYITEISYEQYF; CDR3 DNA: TGTGCCAGCAGCCTCTATATTACAGAGATCTCCTACGAGCAGTACTTC
clone size: -; J gene: TRBJ1-1; D gene: TRBD1; V gene: TRBV11-3; CDR3 protein: CASSTGTGASAFF; CDR3 DNA: TGTGCCAGCAGCACCGGGACAGGGGCGTCGGCTTTCTTT
clone size: -; J gene: TRBJ2-1; D gene: -; V gene: TRBV2; CDR3 protein: CASSQRGPEQFF; CDR3 DNA: TGTGCCAGCAGCCAAAGAGGGCCTGAGCAGTTCTTC
clone size: -; J gene: TRBJ2-2; D gene: -; V gene: TRBV25-1; CDR3 protein: CASTVHEGGELFF; CDR3 DNA: TGTGCCAGCACTGTTCACGAAGGCGGGGAGCTGTTTTTT
clone size: -; J gene: TRBJ1-2; D gene: -; V gene: TRBV19; CDR3 protein: CASSIGPGGSYGYTF; CDR3 DNA: TGTGCCAGTAGTATCGGGCCAGGTGGAAGCTATGGCTACACCTTC
clone size: -; J gene: TRBJ1-2; D gene: -; V gene: TRBV19; CDR3 protein: CATQTGFGYTF; CDR3 DNA: TGTGCCACCCAGACAGGCTTTGGCTACACCTTC
clone size: -; J gene: TRBJ1-5; D gene: TRBD1; V gene: TRBV19; CDR3 protein: CASSDRARGPQHF; CDR3 DNA: TGTGCCAGTAGTGACAGGGCCCGCGGGCCCCAGCATTTT
clone size: -; J gene: TRBJ2-2; D gene: TRBD1; V gene: TRBV5-4; CDR3 protein: CASSRGGSVINTGELFF; CDR3 DNA: TGTGCCAGCAGCCGAGGGGGCTCGGTAATAAACACCGGGGAGCTGTTTTTT
clone size: -; J gene: TRBJ2-7; D gene: TRBD1; V gene: TRBV3-1/TRBV3-2; CDR3 protein: CASTHRDRGLYEQYF; CDR3 DNA: TGTGCCAGCACTCACCGGGACAGGGGGCTTTACGAGCAGTACTTC
clone size: once; J gene: TRBJ1-4; D gene: TRBD1; V gene: TRBV5-1; CDR3 protein: CASSWDRPSLQLFF; CDR3 DNA: TGCGCCAGCAGCTGGGACAGGCCTTCTCTACAACTGTTTTTT
clone size: -; J gene: TRBJ1-1; D gene: -; V gene: TRBV10-3; CDR3 protein: CAISATGTENTEAFF; CDR3 DNA: TGTGCCATCAGTGCCACCGGGACGGAGAACACTGAAGCTTTCTTT
clone size: -; J gene: TRBJ1-1; D gene: TRBD1; V gene: TRBV7-9; CDR3 protein: CASSSWTGVNTEAFF; CDR3 DNA: TGTGCCAGCAGCTCATGGACAGGGGTGAACACTGAAGCTTTCTTT